The clone carrying this T cell receptor beta chain showed up just a few times. The antigen is undetermined. The CDR3 sequence is 16 residues long. The germline V and J ends were trimmed by 8 bases and 0 bases, with 17 bases remaining between them. Germline CDR1 reads LNHNV; CDR2 reads YYDKDF (reference sequence). Via MiXCR, TCRdb re-called the 5' RACE reads, giving one row per CDR3 protein. Here the sample spans 240,000 or so distinct CDR3 sequences, 10% to 15% being singletons. The record originates from a study of identical twins. The study's findings and limits: Twins' surplus sharing was weaker for beta out-of-frame sequences.

These data also featured in a second study, about yellow fever vaccine responses in identical twins.

The sample taken for sequencing was memory (CD45RO+) T cells sorted from blood. The receptor comes from a woman aged 18-30 years in good health. This chain connects TRBV15 to TRBJ2-1, with D possibly TRBD2 on 6 matching bases. The CDR3 loop reads CATLQYSGNSYNEQFF. CDR3 in DNA: TGTGCCACCCTACAGTATAGCGGTAACTCCTACAATGAGCAGTTCTTC.